This TCR beta chain was sequenced for a study of siplizumab effects on memory and regulatory T cells. Study conclusions and caveats: In siplizumab conditions, mappable alloreactive CD4+ clones averaged 68.8% Treg-derived, against under 30% in controls. Some alloreactive sequences were traceable to unstimulated CD4+ memory cells, and siplizumab significantly reduced them.

Profiled with immunoSEQ multiplex PCR; TCRdb holds only in-frame clones, not every one. The sample includes 56,000 or so clones, less than 98% of them seen just once. The germline V gene encodes CDR1 SGDLS and CDR2 YYNGEE. The CDR3 is 15 residues long. The ends lost 3 bases at V and 4 bases at J; junction bases unmatched: 3. Investigators obtained sequences from unstimulated naive, memory, effector memory and TEMRA subsets in a few donor pairs. For this clone: Its specificity is not known. The sample has other DNA sequences that encode this CDR3 too.

This receptor was taken from a human donor in good health. Sequencing used naive CD8+ T cells sorted from blood. The V gene is TRBV9, the J gene TRBJ2-1; 11 nucleotides line up with TRBD2. CDR3: CASSGGTSGYNEQFF. The CDR3, as DNA: TGTGCCAGCAGCGGAGGGACTAGCGGATACAATGAGCAGTTCTTC.